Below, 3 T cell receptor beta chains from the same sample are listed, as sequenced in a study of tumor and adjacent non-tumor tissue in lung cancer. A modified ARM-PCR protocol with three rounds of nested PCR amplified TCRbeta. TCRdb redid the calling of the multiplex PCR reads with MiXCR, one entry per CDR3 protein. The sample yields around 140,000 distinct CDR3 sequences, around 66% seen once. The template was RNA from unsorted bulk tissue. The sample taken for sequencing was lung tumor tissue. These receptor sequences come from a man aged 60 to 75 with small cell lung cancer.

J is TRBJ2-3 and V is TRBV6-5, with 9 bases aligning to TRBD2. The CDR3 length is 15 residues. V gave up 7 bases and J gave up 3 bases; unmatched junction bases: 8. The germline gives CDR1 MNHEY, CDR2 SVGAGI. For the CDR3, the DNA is TGTGCCAGCATGGATAGCGGGAGCGCAACAGATACGCAGTATTTT. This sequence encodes CASMDSGSATDTQYF.

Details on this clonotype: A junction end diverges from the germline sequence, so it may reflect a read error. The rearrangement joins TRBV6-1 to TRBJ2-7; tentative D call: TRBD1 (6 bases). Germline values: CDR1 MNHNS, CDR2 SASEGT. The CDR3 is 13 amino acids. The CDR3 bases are TGTGTCAGCAGTGCCGGACAGCTCTACGAACGGTACTTC. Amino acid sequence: CVSSAGQLYERYF.

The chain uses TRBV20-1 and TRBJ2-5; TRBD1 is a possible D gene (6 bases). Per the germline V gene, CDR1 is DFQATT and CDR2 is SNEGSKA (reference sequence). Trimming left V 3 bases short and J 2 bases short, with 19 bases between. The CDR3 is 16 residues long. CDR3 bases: TGCAGTGCTAGGGGAATTCCCGGGACAACTCAAGAGACCCAGTACTTC. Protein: CSARGIPGTTQETQYF.